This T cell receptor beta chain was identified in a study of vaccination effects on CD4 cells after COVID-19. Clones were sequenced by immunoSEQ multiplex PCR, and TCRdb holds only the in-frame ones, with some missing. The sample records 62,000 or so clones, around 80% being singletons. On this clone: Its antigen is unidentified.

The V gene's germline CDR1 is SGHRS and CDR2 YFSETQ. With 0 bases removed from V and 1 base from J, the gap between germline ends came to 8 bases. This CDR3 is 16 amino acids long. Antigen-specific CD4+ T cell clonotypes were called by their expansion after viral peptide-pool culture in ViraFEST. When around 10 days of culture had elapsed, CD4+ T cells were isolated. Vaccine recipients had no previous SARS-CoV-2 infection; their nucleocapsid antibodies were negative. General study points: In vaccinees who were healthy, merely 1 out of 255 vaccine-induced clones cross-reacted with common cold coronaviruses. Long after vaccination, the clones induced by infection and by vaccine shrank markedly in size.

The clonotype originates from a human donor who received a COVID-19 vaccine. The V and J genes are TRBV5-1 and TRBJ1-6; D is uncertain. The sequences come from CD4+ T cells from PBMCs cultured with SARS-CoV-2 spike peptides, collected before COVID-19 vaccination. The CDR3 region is CASSLASSSYNSPLHF. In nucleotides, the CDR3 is TGCGCCAGCAGCTTGGCCTCTAGTTCCTATAATTCACCCCTCCACTTT. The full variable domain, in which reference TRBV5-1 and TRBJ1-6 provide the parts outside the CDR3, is KAGVTQTPRYLIKTRGQQVTLSCSPISGHRSVSWYQQTPGQGLQFLFEYFSETQRNKGNFPGRFSGRQFSNSRSEMNVSTLELGDSALYLCASSLASSSYNSPLHFGNGTRLTVT.